This T cell receptor beta chain was recorded in a study of cytomegalovirus exposure and HLA in healthy donors (dated by TCRdb to about 2017). Looking at the study overall: In an earlier analysis of fewer than 750 of the donors, about 260 Gb of sequence data and 90 million to 130 million unique TCR beta sequences from about 190 million T cells were reported. About 300 gigabases of sequencing data and around 80 million unique TCR sequences made up an early release that covered around 640 HLA-typed donors. Among the roughly 370 genotyped donors, about 83% belonged to the genetic ancestry cluster associated with self-reported Caucasian donors. The study aimed to test whether signatures of past pathogen exposure could be identified by cataloging public T cell receptors. Using immunosequencing, the study profiled T cell repertoires from 500 to 800 subjects and related those repertoires to cytomegalovirus serostatus. Besides the first cohort of more than 650 subjects, a separate validation cohort made up of 120 different subjects was used. To predict cytomegalovirus infection status, the study combined high-throughput TCR immunosequencing, statistical association of individual TCRs with disease status, and machine learning. A later analysis re-examined previously published TCR beta repertoires from hundreds of donors and added high-resolution HLA genotyping to investigate patterns of TCR occurrence. Rather than using new phenotypic data, the later analysis identified candidate immune exposures from TCR beta sequences and from how often those sequences occurred across donors. In an earlier analysis of 500 to 650 of the donors, high-throughput TCR beta sequencing was used to judge whether each TCR beta V gene segment behaved as functional or pseudogenic. Donor age, sex, ethnicity and CMV serostatus were collected together with the repertoire data. Genome-wide SNP genotypes for about 65% of the 666 donors were used in a later genetic analysis, which treated that subset as a discovery cohort. Every discovery cohort repertoire had been produced on one sequencing platform. HLA typing included class I and class II loci at four-digit resolution. Typing coverage differed by locus: A, B, C, DRB1 and DQB1 were typed in roughly 620-640 donors, DQA1 in 500 to 550, DPA1 in some 570, and DPB1 in just under 480. Because of strong linkage in the cohort, 4 to 6 DR-DQ haplotypes were treated as single units for association and clustering. Across 300 to 400 genotyped donors of the cohort, an average of approximately 220,000 unique TCR beta nucleotide sequences per donor were sequenced, and approximately 17% of those sequences were non-productive.

Deletion took 5 bases off V and 8 bases off J, with a span of 12 bases between the germline ends. CDR1 is given as SEHNR and CDR2 as FQNEAQ, both from the germline V gene (reference sequence). There are 13 amino acids in the CDR3, from cysteine to phenylalanine inclusive. Only the CDR3 DNA stays, 39 bases, in frame from base 1. Concerning this clone itself: The specificity of this receptor is unknown. No quality values exist for individual bases; no much larger clone is one base distant.

Broad study findings and their caveats: A further reported finding was that TCR beta sequences accurately predicted the HLA-A and HLA-B alleles for most subjects in the first cohort. The classifier was reported to diagnose cytomegalovirus status with high specificity and sensitivity in both the original cohort and the validation cohort. The study gave a list of roughly 150 TCR beta chains associated with cytomegalovirus. Compared with equally common non-associated chains, HLA-associated TCR beta chains in a later analysis were more clonally expanded and had lower generation probabilities. When HLA alleles, especially DR and DQ, strongly co-occurred, TCR associations were difficult to assign to individual alleles. The only immune exposure information available for the cohort was CMV serostatus. Sequencing depth was assumed to be roughly uniform across donors in the presence/absence analyses, though that assumption may not hold. At a false discovery rate of 0.05, a later analysis linked some 17,000 TCR beta sequences to specific HLA alleles. In a later genetic analysis, fewer N-insertions in productive TCRs were reported among donors in an Asian-associated ancestry cluster than the roughly 700-donor mean. Linkage disequilibrium might explain the correlated functional status among segregating V segments, but an unknown experimental factor could not be excluded. A later analysis found that most CMV-associated TCR beta chains appeared HLA-restricted, with HLA associations seemingly driven largely by CMV exposure. A later analysis reported that several top co-occurrence clusters appeared linked to parvovirus B19, influenza, CMV and Epstein-Barr virus. The 87-base-pair reads could not distinguish some IMGT-functional V segments, including TRBV6-2 and TRBV6-3, so those segments were excluded. An association between a missense DCLRE1C variant and V-gene and J-gene trimming of TCR beta chains was found in a later genetic analysis and replicated in an independent cohort. The authors suggested that the approach could potentially be generalized to other disease states and immunological phenotypes. A group of highly shared sequence variants was considered likely to be a technical artifact of the sequencing pipeline. Because HLA typing was unavailable for some donors at each locus, only the typed subset was used in association tests. This cohort had only TCR beta chains sequenced, and the lack of alpha or paired-chain data limited which features could be detected. Over 15 rarely observed V segments, including chromosome 9 orphons, were excluded from the earlier analysis of approximately 600 of the donors because counts were too low. While some public TCRs were present in many individuals, most TCR sequences turned up only very rarely across donors. Three of the identified cytomegalovirus-associated TCR beta chains were confirmed in vitro to be specific for cytomegalovirus antigens. In an earlier analysis of some 550 of the donors, most TCR beta V segments were observed in productive rearrangements about 90% or about 30% of the time, broadly matching IMGT annotations. According to a later analysis, TCR association rates differed among HLA loci, with DRB1 alleles showing the most associated TCRs and HLA-C alleles showing the fewest.

The library was produced with the immunoSEQ multiplex PCR assay. A mixture of 60 forward primers for TCR Vbeta segments and 13 reverse primers for TCR Jbeta segments was used in the multiplex PCR. The CDR3 region of rearranged TCR beta genes was amplified from genomic DNA with a multiplex PCR assay. The Illumina HiSeq System was used to sequence the amplified TCR beta libraries as 87-base-pair reads. In the paper's pipeline: In a later analysis, about 80 million unique TCR beta chains were counted across the 650 to 700 repertoires, and around 11 million of these chains were shared by at least two donors. Raw reads were error-corrected and collapsed into unique sequences with a nearest-neighbor algorithm that merged closely related sequences to remove PCR and sequencing errors. To assign V, D and J gene segments, CDR3 sequences were aligned to IMGT reference sequences. For a sequence to be retained, a match of at least six nucleotides was required to both a V gene segment and a J gene segment. A rearrangement counted as productive if the CDR3 had no stop codons and remained in frame with V and J, and every other rearrangement counted as non-productive. Following IMGT convention, CDR3 was defined as the stretch from the second conserved V-encoded cysteine up to the conserved J-encoded phenylalanine. Sequences without an unambiguous match to a single V gene segment were excluded from the earlier analysis of over 500 of the donors. In an earlier analysis of around 590 of the donors, a V segment was called functional when productive rearrangements were above 56.7%, and segregating when the standard deviation between donors exceeded 5%. A statistical classification framework was built for diagnosing cytomegalovirus status from the catalog of TCR beta chain sequences. V and J gene assignment, in a later analysis, came from comparing TCR nucleotide sequences with IMGT/GENE-DB human TR gene sequences. The TCRdist pipeline was used in a later analysis to assign CDR3 sequences and most-parsimonious VDJ recombination scenarios. In a later analysis, every TCR beta chain was defined by the combination of its CDR3 amino acid sequence and its V-gene family, and reads without a unique V-gene family were dropped. A later analysis removed 592 highly shared, low-generation-probability nucleotide sequences to deal with suspected cross-contamination and a sequencing artifact. For each public chain, a later analysis derived a clonal expansion index from normalized ranks of inferred template counts within each repertoire. Generation probabilities in a later analysis came from a VDJ recombination model fitted to out-of-frame rearrangements, and those results were checked against IGoR. In a later analysis, hypergeometric tests were used to score TCR-TCR, TCR-HLA and TCR-CMV co-occurrence, with a repertoire-size bias correction applied to TCR pairs. In a later analysis, false discovery rates were estimated by permuting HLA or CMV assignments 20 times. In a later analysis, co-occurring TCRs were grouped using DBSCAN, with TCRdist sequence similarity added in when clustering inside HLA-allele-positive subsets. For co-occurrence clustering, repertoires with fewer than 30,000 or more than 120,000 public chains were excluded, along with a handful of repertoires with anomalous nucleotide sharing. The clones in this table, taken by TCRdb from immuneACCESS, are in-frame only. Not every clone is retained; where verified, under half of the shortfall comes from an unresolved V gene, and the cause of the rest is unknown. V and J calls and clone size follow that table, whereas D and trimming were derived from the DNA. Here the sample has around 82,000 clones; around 76% occur a single time. The ten largest clones represent around 5.8% of the sample.

In total, 630 or so healthy bone marrow donors made up the cohort. All cohort members were sampled while nominally healthy, although unrecorded immune exposures were likely present. The donor was CMV seropositive and was included in the group of approximately 300 seropositive cohort members. Every donor gave a peripheral blood sample, and the peripheral blood mononuclear cells from that sample were used for TCR beta sequencing. Genomic DNA extraction from the blood cell samples was performed with the Qiagen DNeasy Blood Extraction Kit. Specimen: PBMCs. The clonotype was recovered from a male donor in good health and CMV-seropositive. The chain couples TRBV7-9 to TRBJ1-4, with the D gene not confidently named. CDR3 protein: CASSPGGDEKLFF. In nucleotides, the sequence is TGTGCCAGCAGCCCGGGAGGTGACGAAAAACTGTTTTTT.